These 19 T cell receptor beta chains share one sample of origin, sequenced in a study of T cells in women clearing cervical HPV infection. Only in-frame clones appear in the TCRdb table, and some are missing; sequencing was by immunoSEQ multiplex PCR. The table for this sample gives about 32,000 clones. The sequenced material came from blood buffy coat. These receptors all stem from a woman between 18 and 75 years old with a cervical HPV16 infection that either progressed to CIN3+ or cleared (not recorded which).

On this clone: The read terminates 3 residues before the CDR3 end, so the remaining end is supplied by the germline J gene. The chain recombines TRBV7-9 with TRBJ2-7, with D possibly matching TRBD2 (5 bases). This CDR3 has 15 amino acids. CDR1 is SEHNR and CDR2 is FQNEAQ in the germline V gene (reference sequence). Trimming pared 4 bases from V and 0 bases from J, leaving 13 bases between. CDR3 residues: CASSSTRGPSYEQYF. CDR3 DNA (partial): TGTGCCAGCAGCTCCACTCGCGGGCCCTCCTACGAG.

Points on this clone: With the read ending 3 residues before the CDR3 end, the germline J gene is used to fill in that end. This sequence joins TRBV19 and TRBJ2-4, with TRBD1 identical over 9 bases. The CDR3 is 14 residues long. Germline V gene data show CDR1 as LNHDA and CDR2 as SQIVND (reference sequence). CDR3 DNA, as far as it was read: TGTGCCAGTTCAAGGGGGACAGGGAACTATGGT. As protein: CASSRGTGNYG. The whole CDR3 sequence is CASSRGTGNYGQYF. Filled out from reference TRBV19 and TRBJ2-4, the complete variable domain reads DGGITQSPKYLFRKEGQNVTLSCEQNLNHDAMYWYRQDPGQGLRLIYYSQIVNDFQKGDIAEGYSVSREKKESFPLTVTSAQKNPTAFYLCASSRGTGNYGQYFGAGTRLSVL.

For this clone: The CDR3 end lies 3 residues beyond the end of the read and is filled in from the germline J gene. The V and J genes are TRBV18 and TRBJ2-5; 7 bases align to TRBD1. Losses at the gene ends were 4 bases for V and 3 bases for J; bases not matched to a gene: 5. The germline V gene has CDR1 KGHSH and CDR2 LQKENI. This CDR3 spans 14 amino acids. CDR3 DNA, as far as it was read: TGTGCCAGCTCACTACAGGGGCAAGAAGAGACC. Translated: CASSLQGQEET. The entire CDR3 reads CASSLQGQEETQYF.

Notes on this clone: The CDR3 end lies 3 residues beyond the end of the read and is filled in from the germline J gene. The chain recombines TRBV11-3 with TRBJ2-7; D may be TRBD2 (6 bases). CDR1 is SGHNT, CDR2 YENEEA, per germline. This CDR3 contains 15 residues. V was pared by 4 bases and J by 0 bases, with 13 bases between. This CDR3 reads CASSSRDSGSYEQYF. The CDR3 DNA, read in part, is TGTGCCAGCAGCTCCCGGGACTCTGGCTCCTACGAG.

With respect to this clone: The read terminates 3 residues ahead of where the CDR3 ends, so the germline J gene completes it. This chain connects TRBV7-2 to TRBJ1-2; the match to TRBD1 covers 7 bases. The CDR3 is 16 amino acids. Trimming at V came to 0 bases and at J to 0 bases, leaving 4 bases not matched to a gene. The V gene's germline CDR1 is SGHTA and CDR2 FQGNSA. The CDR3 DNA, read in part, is TGTGCCAGCAGCTTAGCGGGACAGAGATCTAACTATGGC. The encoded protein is CASSLAGQRSNYG. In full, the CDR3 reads CASSLAGQRSNYGYTF.

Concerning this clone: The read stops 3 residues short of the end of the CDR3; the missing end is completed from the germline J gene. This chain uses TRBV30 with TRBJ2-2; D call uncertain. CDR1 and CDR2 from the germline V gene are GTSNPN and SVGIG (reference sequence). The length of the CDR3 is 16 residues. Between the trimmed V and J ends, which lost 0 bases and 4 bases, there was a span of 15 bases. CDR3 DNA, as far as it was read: TGTGCCTGGAGTGTAGGGCAGTATTCAGGCACCGGGGAG. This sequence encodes CAWSVGQYSGTGE. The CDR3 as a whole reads CAWSVGQYSGTGELFF. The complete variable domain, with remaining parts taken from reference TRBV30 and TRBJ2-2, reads SQTIHQWPATLVQPVGSPLSLECTVEGTSNPNLYWYRQAAGRGLQLLFYSVGIGQISSEVPQNLSASRPQDRQFILSSKKLLLSDSGFYLCAWSVGQYSGTGELFFGEGSRLTVL.

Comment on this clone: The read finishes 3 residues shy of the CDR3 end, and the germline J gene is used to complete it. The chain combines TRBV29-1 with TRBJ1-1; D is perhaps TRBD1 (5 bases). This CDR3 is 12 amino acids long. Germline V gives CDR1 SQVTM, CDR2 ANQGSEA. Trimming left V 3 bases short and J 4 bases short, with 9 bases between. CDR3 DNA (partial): TGCAGCGTTGACAGGGAGATCACTGAA. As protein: CSVDREITE. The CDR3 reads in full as CSVDREITEAFF.

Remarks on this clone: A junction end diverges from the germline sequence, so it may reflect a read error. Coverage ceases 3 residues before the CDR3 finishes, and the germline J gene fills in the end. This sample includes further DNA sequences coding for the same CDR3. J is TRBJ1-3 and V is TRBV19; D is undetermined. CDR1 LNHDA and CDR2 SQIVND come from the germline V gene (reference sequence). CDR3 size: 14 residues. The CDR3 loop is CASSIETVGNTIYF. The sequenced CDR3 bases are TGTGCCAGTAGTATAGAAACAGTTGGAAACACG. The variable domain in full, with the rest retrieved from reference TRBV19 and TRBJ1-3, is DGGITQSPKYLFRKEGQNVTLSCEQNLNHDAMYWYRQDPGQGLRLIYYSQIVNDFQKGDIAEGYSVSREKKESFPLTVTSAQKNPTAFYLCASSIETVGNTIYFGEGSWLTVV.

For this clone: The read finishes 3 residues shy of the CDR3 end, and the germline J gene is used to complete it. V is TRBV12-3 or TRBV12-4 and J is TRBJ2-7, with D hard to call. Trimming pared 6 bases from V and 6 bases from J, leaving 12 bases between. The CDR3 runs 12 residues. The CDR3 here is CASSLGLSEQYF. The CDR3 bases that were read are TGTGCCAGCAGCCTGGGCCTCTCCGAG.

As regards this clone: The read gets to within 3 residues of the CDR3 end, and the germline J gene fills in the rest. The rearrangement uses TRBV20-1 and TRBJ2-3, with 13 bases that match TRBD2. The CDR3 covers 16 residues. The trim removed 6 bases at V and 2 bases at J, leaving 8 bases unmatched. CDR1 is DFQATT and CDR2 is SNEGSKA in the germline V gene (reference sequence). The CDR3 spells CSAKGGTSGATDTQYF. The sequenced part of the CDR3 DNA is TGCAGTGCCAAGGGCGGGACTAGCGGGGCCACAGATACG.

The sequenced CDR3 bases are TGCGCCAGCGCGACAGGGGAGTTGTCAACTAATGAAAAA. As protein: CASATGELSTNEK. The entire CDR3 protein is CASATGELSTNEKLFF. This chain uses TRBV5-1 with TRBJ1-4; 8 bases map to TRBD1. The read ends 3 residues before the CDR3 terminus; that terminus is restored from the germline J gene. CDR1 is SGHRS and CDR2 is YFSETQ in the germline V gene. The V gene end was trimmed by 7 bases and the J gene end by 0 bases; junction bases not matched to a gene: 8. The CDR3 has 16 residues.

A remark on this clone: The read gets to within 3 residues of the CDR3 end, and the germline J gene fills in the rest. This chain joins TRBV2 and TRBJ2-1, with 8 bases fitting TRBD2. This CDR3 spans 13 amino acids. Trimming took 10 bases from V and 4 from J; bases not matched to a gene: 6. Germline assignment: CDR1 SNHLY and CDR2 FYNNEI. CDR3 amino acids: CATGLASYNEQFF. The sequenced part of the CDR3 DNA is TGTGCCACCGGACTAGCTTCTTACAATGAG.

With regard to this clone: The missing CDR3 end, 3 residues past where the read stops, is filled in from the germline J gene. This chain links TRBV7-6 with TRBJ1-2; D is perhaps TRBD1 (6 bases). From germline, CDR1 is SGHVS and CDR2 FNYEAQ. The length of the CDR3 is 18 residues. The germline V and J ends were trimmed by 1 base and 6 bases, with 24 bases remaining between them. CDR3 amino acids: CASSLEGDTSLNWDGYTF. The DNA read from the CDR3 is TGTGCCAGCAGCTTAGAAGGGGACACCTCCCTCAATTGGGATGGC.

The CDR3 DNA, read in part, is TGCAGTGCTAGAGGAGTGGGGCAGCCT. It translates to CSARGVGQP. The entire CDR3 reads CSARGVGQPQYF. V is TRBV20-1 and J is TRBJ2-4, with D tentatively TRBD1 (5 bases). The CDR3 end falls 3 residues outside the read, so it is completed with the germline J gene. The CDR3 spans 12 residues. In germline, CDR1 is DFQATT, CDR2 SNEGSKA (reference sequence).

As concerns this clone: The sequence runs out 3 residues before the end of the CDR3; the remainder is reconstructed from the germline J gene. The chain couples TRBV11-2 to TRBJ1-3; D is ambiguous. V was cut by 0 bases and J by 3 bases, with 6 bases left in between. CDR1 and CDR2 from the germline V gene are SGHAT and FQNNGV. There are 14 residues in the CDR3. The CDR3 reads CASSLDHVGNTIYF. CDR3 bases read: TGTGCCAGCAGCTTAGATCATGTTGGAAACACC.

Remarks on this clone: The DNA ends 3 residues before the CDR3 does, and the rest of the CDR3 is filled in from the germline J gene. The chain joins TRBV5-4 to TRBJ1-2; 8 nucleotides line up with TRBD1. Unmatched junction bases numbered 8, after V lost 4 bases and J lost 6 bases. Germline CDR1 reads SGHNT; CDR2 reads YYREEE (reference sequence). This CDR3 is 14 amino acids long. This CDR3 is CASSPVDRGNGYTF. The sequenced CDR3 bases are TGTGCCAGCAGCCCCGTCGACAGGGGCAATGGC.

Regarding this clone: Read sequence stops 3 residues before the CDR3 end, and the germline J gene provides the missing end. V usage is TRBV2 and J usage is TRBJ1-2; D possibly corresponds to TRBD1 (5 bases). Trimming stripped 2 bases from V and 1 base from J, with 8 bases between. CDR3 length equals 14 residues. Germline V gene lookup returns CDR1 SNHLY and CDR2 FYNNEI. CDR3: CASSEWGGNYGYTF. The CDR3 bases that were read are TGTGCCAGCAGTGAATGGGGGGGTAACTATGGC.

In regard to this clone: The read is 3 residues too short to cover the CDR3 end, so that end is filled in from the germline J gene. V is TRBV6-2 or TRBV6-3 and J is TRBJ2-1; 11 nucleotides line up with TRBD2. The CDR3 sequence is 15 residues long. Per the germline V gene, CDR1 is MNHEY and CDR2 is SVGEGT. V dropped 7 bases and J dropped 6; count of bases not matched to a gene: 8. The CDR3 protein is CASMSPGLAANEQFF. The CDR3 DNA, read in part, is TGTGCCAGCATGTCACCGGGACTAGCGGCCAATGAG.

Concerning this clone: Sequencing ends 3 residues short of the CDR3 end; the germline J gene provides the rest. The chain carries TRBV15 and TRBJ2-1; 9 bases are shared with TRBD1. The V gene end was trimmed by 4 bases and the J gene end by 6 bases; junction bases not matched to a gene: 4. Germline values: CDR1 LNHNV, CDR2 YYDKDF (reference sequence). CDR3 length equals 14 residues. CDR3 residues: CATSILDRGNEQFF. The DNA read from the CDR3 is TGTGCCACCAGCATCCTGGACAGGGGCAATGAG.